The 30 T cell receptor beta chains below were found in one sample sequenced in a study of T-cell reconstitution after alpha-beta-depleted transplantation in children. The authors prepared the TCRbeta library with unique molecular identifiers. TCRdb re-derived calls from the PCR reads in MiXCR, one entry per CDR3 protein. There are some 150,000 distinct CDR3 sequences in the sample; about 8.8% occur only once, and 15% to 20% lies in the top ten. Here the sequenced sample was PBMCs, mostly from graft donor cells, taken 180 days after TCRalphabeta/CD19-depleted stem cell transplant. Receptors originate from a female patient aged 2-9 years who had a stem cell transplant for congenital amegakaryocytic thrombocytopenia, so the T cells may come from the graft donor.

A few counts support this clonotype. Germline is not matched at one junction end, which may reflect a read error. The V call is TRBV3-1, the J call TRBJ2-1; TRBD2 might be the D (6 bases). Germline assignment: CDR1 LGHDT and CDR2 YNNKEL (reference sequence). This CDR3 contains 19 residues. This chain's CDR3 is CASCHPAGPTLRPYNEQFF. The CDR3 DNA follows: TGTGCCAGCTGCCATCCAGCGGGCCCCACACTCCGCCCTTACAATGAGCAGTTCTTC.

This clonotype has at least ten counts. CDR3 bases: TGTGCCAGCAGTCTTTTTCGGGACCCCGGAGGGGAGACCCAGTACTTC. Its translation is CASSLFRDPGGETQYF. V is TRBV6-1 and J is TRBJ2-5; D may be TRBD2 (6 bases). The CDR3 sequence is 16 residues long. Germline V CDR1 and CDR2: MNHNS, SASEGT. Trimming left V 5 bases short and J 5 bases short, with 21 bases between.

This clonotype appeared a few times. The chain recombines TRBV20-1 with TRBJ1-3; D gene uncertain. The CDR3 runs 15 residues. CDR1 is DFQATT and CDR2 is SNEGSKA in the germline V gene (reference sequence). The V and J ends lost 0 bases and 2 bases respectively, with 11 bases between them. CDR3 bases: TGCAGTGCTAGAGATCTTGTCCGGGCTGGAAACACCATATATTTT. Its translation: CSARDLVRAGNTIYF.

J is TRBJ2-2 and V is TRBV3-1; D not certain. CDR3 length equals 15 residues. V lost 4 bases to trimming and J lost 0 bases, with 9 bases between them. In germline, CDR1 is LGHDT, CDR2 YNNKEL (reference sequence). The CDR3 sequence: CASSLHHPNTGELFF. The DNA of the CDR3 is TGTGCCAGCAGCCTACACCACCCGAACACCGGGGAGCTGTTTTTT. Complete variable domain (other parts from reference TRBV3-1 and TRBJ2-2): DTAVSQTPKYLVTQMGNDKSIKCEQNLGHDTMYWYKQDSKKFLKIMFSYNNKELIINETVPNRFSPKSPDKAHLNLHINSLELGDSAVYFCASSLHHPNTGELFFGEGSRLTVL.

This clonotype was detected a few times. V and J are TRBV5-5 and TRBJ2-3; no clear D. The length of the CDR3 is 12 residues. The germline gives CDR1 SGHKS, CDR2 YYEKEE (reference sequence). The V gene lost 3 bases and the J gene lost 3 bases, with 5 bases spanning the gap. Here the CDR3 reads CASSYLTDTQYF. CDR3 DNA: TGTGCCAGCAGCTACCTAACAGATACGCAGTATTTT.

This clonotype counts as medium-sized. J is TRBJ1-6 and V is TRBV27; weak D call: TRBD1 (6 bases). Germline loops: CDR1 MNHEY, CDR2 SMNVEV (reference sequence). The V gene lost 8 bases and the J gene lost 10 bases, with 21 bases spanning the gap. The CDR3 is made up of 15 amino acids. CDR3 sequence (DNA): TGTGCCAGCCACCGGGGGCAGGACGTTTCATCACCCCTCCACTTT. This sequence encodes CASHRGQDVSSPLHF.

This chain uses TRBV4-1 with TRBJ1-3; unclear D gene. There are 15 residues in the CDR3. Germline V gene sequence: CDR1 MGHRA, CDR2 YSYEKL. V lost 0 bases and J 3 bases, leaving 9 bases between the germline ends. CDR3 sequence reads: CASSQDSADGNTIYF. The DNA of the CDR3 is TGCGCCAGCAGCCAAGATAGCGCAGATGGAAACACCATATATTTT.

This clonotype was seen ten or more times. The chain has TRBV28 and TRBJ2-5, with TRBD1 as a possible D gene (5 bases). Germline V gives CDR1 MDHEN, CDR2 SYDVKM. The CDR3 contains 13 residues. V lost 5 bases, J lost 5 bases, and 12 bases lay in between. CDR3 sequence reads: CASSPGWAETQYF. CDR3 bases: TGTGCCAGCAGTCCAGGGTGGGCCGAGACCCAGTACTTC. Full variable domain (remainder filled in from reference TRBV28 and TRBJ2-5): DVKVTQSSRYLVKRTGEKVFLECVQDMDHENMFWYRQDPGLGLRLIYFSYDVKMKEKGDIPEGYSVSREKKERFSLILESASTNQTSMYLCASSPGWAETQYFGPGTRLLVL.

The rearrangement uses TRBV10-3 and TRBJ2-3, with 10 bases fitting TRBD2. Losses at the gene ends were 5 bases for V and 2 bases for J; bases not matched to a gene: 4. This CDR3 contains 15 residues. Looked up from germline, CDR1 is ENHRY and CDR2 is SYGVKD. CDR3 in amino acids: CAISTSGVFTDTQYF. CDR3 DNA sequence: TGTGCCATCAGTACTAGCGGGGTATTCACAGATACGCAGTATTTT.

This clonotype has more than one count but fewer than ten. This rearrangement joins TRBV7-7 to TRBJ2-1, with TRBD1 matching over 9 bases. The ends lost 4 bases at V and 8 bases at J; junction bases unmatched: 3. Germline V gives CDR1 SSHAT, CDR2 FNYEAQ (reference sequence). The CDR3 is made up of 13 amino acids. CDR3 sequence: CASSSRQGDEQFF. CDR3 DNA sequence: TGTGCCAGCAGCTCCCGACAGGGGGATGAGCAGTTCTTC.

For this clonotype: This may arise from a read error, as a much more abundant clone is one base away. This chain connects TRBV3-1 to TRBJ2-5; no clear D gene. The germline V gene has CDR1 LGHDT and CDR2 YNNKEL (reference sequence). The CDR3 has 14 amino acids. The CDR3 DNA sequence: TGTTCCAGCAGCCAAGGAAGCTCTGGGTCGGCCCAGTACTTC. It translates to CSSSQGSSGSAQYF.

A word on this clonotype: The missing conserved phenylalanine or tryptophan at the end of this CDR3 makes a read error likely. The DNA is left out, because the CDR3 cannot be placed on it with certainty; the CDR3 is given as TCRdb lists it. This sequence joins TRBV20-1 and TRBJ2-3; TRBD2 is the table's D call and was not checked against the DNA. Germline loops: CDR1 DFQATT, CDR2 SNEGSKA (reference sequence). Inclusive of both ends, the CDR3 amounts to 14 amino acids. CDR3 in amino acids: CSATYTDQGPPRES.

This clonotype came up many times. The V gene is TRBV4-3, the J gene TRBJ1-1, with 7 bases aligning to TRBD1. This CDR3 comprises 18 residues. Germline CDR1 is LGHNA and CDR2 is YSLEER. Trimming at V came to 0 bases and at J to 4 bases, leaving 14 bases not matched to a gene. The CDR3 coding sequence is TGCGCCAGCAGCCAAGAAATCCTTGGGACAGCTTGGGGCACTGAAGCTTTCTTT. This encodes CASSQEILGTAWGTEAFF.

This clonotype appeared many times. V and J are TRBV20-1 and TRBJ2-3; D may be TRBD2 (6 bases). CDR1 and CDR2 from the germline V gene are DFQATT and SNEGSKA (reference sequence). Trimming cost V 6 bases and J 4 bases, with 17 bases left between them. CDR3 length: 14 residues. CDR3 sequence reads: CSAFRDSKSDTQYF. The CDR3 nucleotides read TGCAGTGCCTTCCGGGACTCTAAATCAGATACGCAGTATTTT.

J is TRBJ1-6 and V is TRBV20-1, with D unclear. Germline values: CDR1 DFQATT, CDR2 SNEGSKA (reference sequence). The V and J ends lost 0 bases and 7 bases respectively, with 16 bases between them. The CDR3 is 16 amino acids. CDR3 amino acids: CSARDYTRTVNSPLHF. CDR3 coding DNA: TGCAGTGCTAGAGATTATACTAGGACGGTGAATTCACCCCTCCACTTT.

Written as DNA, the CDR3 is TGCAGTGCTAGAGATTTCGCGGGAGGGAAATACAATGAGCAGTTCTTC. This codes for CSARDFAGGKYNEQFF. This sequence joins TRBV20-1 and TRBJ2-1, with 9 nucleotides matching TRBD2. CDR1 is DFQATT and CDR2 is SNEGSKA in the germline V gene (reference sequence). The length of the CDR3 is 16 residues. V gave up 0 bases and J gave up 4 bases; unmatched junction bases: 7.

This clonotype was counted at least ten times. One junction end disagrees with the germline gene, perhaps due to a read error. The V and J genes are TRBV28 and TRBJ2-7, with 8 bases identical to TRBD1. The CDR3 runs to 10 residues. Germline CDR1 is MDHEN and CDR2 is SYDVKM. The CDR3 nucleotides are TGTGCCACTAAAGGGACAGGCTTAAGCTTC. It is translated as CATKGTGLSF.

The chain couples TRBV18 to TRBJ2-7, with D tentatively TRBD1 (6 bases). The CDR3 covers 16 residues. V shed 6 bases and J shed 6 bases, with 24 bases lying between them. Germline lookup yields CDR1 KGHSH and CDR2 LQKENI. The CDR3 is CASSQGWFLERREQYF. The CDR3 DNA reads TGTGCCAGCTCTCAGGGGTGGTTTCTGGAGCGGCGCGAGCAGTACTTC.

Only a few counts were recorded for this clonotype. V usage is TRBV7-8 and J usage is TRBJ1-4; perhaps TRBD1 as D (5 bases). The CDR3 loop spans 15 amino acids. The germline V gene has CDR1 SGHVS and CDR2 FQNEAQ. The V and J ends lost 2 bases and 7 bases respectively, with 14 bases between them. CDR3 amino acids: CASSLIFGAGEKLFF. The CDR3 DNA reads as TGTGCCAGCAGCTTAATCTTTGGGGCTGGTGAAAAACTGTTTTTT. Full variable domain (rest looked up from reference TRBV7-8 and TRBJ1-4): GAGVSQSPRYKVAKRGQDVALRCDPISGHVSLFWYQQALGQGPEFLTYFQNEAQLDKSGLPSDRFFAERPEGSVSTLKIQRTQQEDSAVYLCASSLIFGAGEKLFFGSGTQLSVL.

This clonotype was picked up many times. The CDR3: CSARAGQAIRSPLHF. DNA of the CDR3: TGCAGTGCTAGAGCCGGACAGGCTATTAGATCACCCCTCCACTTT. The genes are TRBV20-1 and TRBJ1-6, with 7 bases aligning to TRBD1. The V and J ends lost 1 base and 10 bases, in that order; junction bases with no gene match: 10. Germline CDR1 is DFQATT and CDR2 is SNEGSKA (reference sequence). The CDR3 sequence is 15 residues long.

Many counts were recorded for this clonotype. CDR3 nucleotide sequence: TGTGCCAGCAGTTTTTGGGAGGGAAACACCATATATTTT. The encoded protein is CASSFWEGNTIYF. V is TRBV12-3 or TRBV12-4 and J is TRBJ1-3; D is unresolved. Trimming stripped 3 bases from V and 4 bases from J, with 7 bases between. The CDR3 length is 13 residues.

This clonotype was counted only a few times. CDR3 amino acids: CASSRAPGQLSYNEQFF. CDR3 in DNA: TGTGCCAGCAGCCGGGCCCCGGGACAGCTCTCCTACAATGAGCAGTTCTTC. The V and J genes are TRBV12-3 or TRBV12-4 and TRBJ2-1; 7 nucleotides align to TRBD1. Unmatched junction bases numbered 11, after V lost 6 bases and J lost 0 bases. This CDR3 is 17 amino acids long.

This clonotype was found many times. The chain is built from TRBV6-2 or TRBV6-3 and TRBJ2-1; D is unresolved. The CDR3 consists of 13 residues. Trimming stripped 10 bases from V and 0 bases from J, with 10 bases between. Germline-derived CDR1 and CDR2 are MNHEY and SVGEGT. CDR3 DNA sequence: TGTGCCACCAGAGATAGCTCCTACAATGAGCAGTTCTTC. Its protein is CATRDSSYNEQFF.

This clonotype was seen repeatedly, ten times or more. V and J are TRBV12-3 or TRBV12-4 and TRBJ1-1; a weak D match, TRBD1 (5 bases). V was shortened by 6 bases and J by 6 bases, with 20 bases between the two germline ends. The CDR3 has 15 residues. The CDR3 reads CASRIRSGRGAEAFF. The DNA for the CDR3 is TGTGCCAGCAGGATCAGATCCGGACGGGGGGCTGAAGCTTTCTTT.

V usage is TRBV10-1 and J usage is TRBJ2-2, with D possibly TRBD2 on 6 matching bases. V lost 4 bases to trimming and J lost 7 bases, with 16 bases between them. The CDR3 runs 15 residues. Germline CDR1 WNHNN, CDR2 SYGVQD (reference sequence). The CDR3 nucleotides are TGCGCCAGCAGTGGGGGGACTGCCCTAGGCGGGGAGCTGTTTTTT. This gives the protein CASSGGTALGGELFF.

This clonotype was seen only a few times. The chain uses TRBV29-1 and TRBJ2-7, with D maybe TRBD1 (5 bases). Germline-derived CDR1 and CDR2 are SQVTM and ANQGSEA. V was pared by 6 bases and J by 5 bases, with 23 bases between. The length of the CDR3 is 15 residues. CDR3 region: CSVAGLDTFIHEQYF. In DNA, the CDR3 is TGCAGCGTAGCCGGGTTGGACACGTTCATTCACGAGCAGTACTTC.

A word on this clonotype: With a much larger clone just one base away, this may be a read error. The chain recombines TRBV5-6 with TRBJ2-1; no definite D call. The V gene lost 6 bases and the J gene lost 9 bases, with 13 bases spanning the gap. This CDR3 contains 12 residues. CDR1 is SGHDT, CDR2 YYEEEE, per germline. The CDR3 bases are TGTGCCAGCATCTACCCGACGGGTGAGCAGTTCTTC. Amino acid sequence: CASIYPTGEQFF.

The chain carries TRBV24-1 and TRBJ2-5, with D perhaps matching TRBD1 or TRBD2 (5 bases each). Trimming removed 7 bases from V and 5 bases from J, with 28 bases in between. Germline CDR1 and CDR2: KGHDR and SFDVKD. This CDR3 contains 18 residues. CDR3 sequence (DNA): TGTGCCACCAGCCAACAGGTCCCTCGGGGACCAACCGGGGAGACCCAGTACTTC. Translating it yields CATSQQVPRGPTGETQYF.

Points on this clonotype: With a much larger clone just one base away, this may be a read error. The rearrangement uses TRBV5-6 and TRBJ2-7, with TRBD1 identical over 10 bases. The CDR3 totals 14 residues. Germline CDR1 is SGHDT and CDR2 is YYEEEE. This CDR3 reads CASKIGTGAYEHYF. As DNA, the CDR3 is TGTGCCAGCAAGATAGGGACAGGGGCCTACGAGCATTACTTC.

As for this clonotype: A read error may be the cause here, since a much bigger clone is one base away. The CDR3 is CSVDWAGANVLTF. CDR3 coding DNA: TGCAGCGTTGACTGGGCTGGGGCCAACGTCCTGACTTTC. The rearrangement joins TRBV29-1 to TRBJ2-6; D gene ambiguous. With 3 bases removed from V and 2 bases from J, the gap between germline ends came to 5 bases. CDR1 SQVTM and CDR2 ANQGSEA come from the germline V gene. The CDR3 contains 13 residues.